This T cell receptor (beta chain) was found in a study of tumor-infiltrating lymphocytes in primary liver carcinoma. Study background: Each of the samples returned roughly 3.5 to 8 million productive TCRbeta reads (a yield similar across tissue types).

Of note for this clonotype: It is likely a read error, because the conserved phenylalanine at the end of the CDR3 is missing.

RNA and DNA were co-extracted from around 20-30 mg of unsorted bulk tissue. TCR beta cDNA was made from 500 ng total RNA with a constant-region primer. For TCR beta, libraries were produced by three nested multiplex PCR rounds using slightly modified ARM-PCR. Use of TRBV1-TRBV30 forward primers with a C-beta reverse primer characterized the first two PCR rounds, which lasted about 9 cycles each. From the multiplex PCR reads, TCRdb called clonotypes with MiXCR, one entry per CDR3 protein. The sample lists tens of thousands of distinct CDR3 sequences, more than 60% occurring once. Germline CDR1 and CDR2: SGHRS and YFSETQ. This CDR3 is built from 16 residues. The trim removed 3 bases at V and 3 bases at J, leaving 12 bases unmatched.

The J gene is TRBJ2-7, the V gene TRBV5-1; 7 positions match TRBD2. Sequencing was done on a sample of tumor-adjacent normal liver tissue. This sequence was found in a man aged 35-49 years with primary liver carcinoma and hepatitis B virus infection. The CDR3 DNA reads as TGCGCCAGCAGCTCTATGATTAGCGGGCCGGGCTACGAGCAGTACTTA. Translation gives CASSSMISGPGYEQYL.